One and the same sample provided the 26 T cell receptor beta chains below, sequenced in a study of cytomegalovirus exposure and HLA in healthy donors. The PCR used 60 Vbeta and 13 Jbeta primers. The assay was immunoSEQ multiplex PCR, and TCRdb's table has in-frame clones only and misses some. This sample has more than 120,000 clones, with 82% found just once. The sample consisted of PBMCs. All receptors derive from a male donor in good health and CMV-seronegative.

The CDR3 loop reads CASSLEGGGGYGYTF. CDR3 nucleotide sequence: TGTGCCAGCAGCTTAGAAGGTGGGGGAGGCTATGGCTACACCTTC. The chain recombines TRBV7-9 with TRBJ1-2; possibly TRBD1 for D (5 bases). The CDR3 extends over 15 amino acids. Germline V gives CDR1 SEHNR, CDR2 FQNEAQ (reference sequence). The V gene lost 1 base and the J gene lost 4 bases, with 13 bases spanning the gap.

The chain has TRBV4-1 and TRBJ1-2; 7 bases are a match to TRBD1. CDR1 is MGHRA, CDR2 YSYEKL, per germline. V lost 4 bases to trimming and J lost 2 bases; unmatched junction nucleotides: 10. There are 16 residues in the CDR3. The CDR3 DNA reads TGCGCCAGCAGCCGTTCCCGGGACAGCGAAAACTATGGCTACACCTTC. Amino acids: CASSRSRDSENYGYTF.

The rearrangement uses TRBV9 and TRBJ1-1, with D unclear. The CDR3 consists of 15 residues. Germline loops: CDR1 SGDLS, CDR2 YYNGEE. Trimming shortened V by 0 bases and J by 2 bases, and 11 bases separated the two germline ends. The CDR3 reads CASSVEPGGNTEAFF. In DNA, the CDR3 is TGTGCCAGCAGCGTAGAGCCGGGTGGCAACACTGAAGCTTTCTTT.

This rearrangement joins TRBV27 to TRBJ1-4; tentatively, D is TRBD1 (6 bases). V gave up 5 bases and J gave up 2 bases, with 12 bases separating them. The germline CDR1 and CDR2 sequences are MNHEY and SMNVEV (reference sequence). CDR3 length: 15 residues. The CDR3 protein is CASSTQTGTNEKLFF. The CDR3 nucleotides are TGTGCCAGCAGTACTCAAACAGGGACTAATGAAAAACTGTTTTTT.

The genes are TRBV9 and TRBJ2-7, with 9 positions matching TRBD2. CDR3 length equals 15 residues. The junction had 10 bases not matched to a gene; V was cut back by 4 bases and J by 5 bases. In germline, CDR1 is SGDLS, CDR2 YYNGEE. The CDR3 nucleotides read TGTGCCAGCAGCCGAGTTCCTAGCGGGATCCACGAGCAGTACTTC. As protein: CASSRVPSGIHEQYF.

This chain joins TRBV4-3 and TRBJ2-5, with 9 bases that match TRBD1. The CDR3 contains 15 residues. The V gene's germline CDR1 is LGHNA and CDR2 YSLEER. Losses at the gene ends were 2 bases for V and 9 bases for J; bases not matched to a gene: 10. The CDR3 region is CASSQTPQGAEAQYF. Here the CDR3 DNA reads TGCGCCAGCAGCCAAACCCCACAGGGGGCTGAGGCCCAGTACTTC.

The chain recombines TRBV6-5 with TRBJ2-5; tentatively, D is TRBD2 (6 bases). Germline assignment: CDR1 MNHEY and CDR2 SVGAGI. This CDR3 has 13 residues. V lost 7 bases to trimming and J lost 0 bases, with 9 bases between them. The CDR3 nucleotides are TGTGCCAGCATCAGGGACTACCAAGAGACCCAGTACTTC. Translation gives CASIRDYQETQYF.

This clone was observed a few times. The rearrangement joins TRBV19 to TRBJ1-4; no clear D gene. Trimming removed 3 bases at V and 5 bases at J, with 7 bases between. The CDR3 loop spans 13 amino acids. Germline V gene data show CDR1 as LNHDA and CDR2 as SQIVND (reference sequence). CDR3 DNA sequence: TGTGCCAGTAGTATTCGGTTGAATGAAAAACTGTTTTTT. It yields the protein CASSIRLNEKLFF.

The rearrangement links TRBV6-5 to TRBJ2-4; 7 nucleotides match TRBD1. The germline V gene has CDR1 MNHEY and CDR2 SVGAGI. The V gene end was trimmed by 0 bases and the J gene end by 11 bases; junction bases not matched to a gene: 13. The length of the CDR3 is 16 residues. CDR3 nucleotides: TGTGCCAGCAGTTACTCGGGGGACAGAACTGTGGGAGTTCAGTACTTC. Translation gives CASSYSGDRTVGVQYF.

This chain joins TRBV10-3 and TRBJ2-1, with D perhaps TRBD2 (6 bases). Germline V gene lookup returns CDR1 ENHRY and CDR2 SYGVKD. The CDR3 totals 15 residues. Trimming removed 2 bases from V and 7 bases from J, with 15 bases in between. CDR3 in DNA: TGTGCCATCAGTGAGACTGGCGGGGCAAGGAATGAGCAGTTCTTC. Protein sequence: CAISETGGARNEQFF.

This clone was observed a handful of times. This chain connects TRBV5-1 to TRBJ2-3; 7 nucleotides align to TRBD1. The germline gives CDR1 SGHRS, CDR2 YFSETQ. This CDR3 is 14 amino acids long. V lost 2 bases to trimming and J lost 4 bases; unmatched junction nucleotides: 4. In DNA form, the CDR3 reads TGCGCCAGCAGCTTTCAGGGGGAATCAGATACGCAGTATTTT. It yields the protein CASSFQGESDTQYF.

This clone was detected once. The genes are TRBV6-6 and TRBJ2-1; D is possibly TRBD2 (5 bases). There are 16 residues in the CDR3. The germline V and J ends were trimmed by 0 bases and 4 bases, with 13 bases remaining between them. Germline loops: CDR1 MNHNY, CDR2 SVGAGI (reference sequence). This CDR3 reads CASSYSRGSKYNEQFF. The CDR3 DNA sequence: TGTGCCAGCAGTTACTCGAGAGGGTCTAAATACAATGAGCAGTTCTTC.

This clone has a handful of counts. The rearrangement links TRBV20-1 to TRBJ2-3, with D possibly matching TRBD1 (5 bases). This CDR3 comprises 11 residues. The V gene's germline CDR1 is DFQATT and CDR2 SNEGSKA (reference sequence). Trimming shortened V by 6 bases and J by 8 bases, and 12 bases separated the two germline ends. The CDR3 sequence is CSAPLGRTQYF. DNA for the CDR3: TGCAGTGCCCCCTTGGGGCGTACGCAGTATTTT.

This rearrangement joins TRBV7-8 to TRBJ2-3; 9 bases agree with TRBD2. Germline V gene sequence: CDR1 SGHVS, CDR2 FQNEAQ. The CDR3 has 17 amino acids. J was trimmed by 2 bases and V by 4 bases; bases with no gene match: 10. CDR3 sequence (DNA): TGTGCCAGCAGCTCGACTAGGCTAGCGGGGTTCACAGATACGCAGTATTTT. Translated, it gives CASSSTRLAGFTDTQYF.

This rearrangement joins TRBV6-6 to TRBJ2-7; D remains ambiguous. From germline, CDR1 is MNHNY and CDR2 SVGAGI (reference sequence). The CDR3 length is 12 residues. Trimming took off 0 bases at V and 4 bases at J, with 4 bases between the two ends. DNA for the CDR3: TGTGCCAGCAGTTACTCGACTTACGAGCAGTACTTC. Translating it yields CASSYSTYEQYF.

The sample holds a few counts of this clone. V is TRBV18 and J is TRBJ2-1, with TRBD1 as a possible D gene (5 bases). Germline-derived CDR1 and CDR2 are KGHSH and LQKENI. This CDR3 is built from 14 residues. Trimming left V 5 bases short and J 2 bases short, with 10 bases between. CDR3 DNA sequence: TGTGCCAGCTCAGGGGCTCACACCTACAATGAGCAGTTCTTC. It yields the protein CASSGAHTYNEQFF.

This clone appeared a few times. The chain's CDR3 is CASSQVRPGLLNTEAFF. CDR3 bases: TGCGCCAGCAGCCAAGTTAGACCGGGACTTCTGAACACTGAAGCTTTCTTT. The chain links TRBV4-1 to TRBJ1-1; TRBD1 might be the D (5 bases). The CDR3 consists of 17 residues. Trimming removed 1 base at V and 0 bases at J, with 15 bases between. The germline V gene has CDR1 MGHRA and CDR2 YSYEKL.

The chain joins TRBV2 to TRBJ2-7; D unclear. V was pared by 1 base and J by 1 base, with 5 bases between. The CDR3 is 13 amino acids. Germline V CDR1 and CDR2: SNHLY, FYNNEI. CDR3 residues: CASSEGHSYEQYF. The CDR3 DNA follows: TGTGCCAGCAGTGAAGGACATTCCTACGAGCAGTACTTC.

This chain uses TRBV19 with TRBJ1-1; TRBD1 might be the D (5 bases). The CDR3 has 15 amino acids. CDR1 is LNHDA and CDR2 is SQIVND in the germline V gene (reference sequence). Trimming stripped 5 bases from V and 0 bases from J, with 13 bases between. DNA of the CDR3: TGTGCCAGTAGTCCTTCACAGGTCATGAACACTGAAGCTTTCTTT. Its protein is CASSPSQVMNTEAFF. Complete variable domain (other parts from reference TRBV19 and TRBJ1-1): DGGITQSPKYLFRKEGQNVTLSCEQNLNHDAMYWYRQDPGQGLRLIYYSQIVNDFQKGDIAEGYSVSREKKESFPLTVTSAQKNPTAFYLCASSPSQVMNTEAFFGQGTRLTVV.

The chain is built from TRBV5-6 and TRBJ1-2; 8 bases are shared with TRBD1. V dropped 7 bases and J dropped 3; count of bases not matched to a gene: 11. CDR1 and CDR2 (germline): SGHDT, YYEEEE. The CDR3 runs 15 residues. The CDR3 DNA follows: TGTGCCAGCCATGTCGGGGCAGGGGGCCACTATGGCTACACCTTC. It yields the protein CASHVGAGGHYGYTF.

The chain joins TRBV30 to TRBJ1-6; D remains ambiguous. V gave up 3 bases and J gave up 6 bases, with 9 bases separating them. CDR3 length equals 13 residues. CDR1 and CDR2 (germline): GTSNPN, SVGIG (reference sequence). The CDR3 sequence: CAWSPSGNSPLHF. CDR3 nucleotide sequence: TGTGCCTGGAGCCCCTCCGGTAATTCACCCCTCCACTTT.

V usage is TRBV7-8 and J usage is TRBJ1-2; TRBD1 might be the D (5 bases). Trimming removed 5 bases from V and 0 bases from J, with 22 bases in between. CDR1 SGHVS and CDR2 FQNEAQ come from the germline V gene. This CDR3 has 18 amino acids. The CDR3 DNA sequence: TGTGCCAGCAGCACCGGATTAGGAGCGGGGGAGGCTAACTATGGCTACACCTTC. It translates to CASSTGLGAGEANYGYTF.

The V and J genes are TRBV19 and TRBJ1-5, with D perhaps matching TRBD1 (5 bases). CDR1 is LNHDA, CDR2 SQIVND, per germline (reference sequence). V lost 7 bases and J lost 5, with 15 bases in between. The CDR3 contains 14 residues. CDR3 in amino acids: CASNWGRGDQPQHF. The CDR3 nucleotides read TGTGCCAGTAATTGGGGGAGGGGTGATCAGCCCCAGCATTTT.

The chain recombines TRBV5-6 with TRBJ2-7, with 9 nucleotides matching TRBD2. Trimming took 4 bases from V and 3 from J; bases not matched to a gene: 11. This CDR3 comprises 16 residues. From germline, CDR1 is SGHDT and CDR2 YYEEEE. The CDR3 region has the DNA TGTGCCAGCAGCGGTTCGACTAGCGGAAATTACTACGAGCAGTACTTC. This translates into CASSGSTSGNYYEQYF.

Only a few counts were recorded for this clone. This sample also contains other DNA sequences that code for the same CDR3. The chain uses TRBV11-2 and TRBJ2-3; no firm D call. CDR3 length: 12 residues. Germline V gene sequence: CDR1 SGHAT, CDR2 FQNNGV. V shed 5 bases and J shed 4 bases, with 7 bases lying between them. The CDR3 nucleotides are TGTGCCAGCAGCCCCCAGGCAGATACGCAGTATTTT. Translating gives CASSPQADTQYF. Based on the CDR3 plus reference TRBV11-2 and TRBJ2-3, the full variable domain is EAGVAQSPRYKIIEKRQSVAFWCNPISGHATLYWYQQILGQGPKLLIQFQNNGVVDDSQLPKDRFSAERLKGVDSTLKIQPAKLEDSAVYLCASSPQADTQYFGPGTRLTVL.

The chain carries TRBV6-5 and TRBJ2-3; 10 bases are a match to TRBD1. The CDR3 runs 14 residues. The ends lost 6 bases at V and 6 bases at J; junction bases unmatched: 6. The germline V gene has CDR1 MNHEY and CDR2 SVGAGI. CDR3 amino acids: CASSRQGALDTQYF. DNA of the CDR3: TGTGCCAGCAGCAGACAGGGGGCGCTTGATACGCAGTATTTT.